A selection of T cell receptor beta chains follows, all from one sample in a study of control samples from healthy donors and cancer patients. Libraries were prepared by immunoSEQ multiplex PCR; TCRdb keeps only in-frame clonotypes and omits some of them. The repertoire has about 130,000 clones, around 92% of them found once; the top ten carry over 0.5%. What was sequenced was PBMCs. These receptors all come from a man older than 75 with head and neck cancer. The CDR3 runs from the conserved cysteine through the conserved F or W. D genes are given only for firm matches. Size tells how often a clone was seen (once, few, many) or the class of an expanded clone, and some rows leave it out.

TRBJ1-1 | NA | NA | TRBV3-1/TRBV3-2 | TGTGCCAGCAGCCAAGAGCAGGCAGGGATGAACACTGAAGCTTTCTTT | CASSQEQAGMNTEAFF
TRBJ1-1 | NA | NA | TRBV3-1/TRBV3-2 | TGTGCCAGCAGCCAAGATAGGGGGTTGACTGAAGCTTTCTTT | CASSQDRGLTEAFF
TRBJ1-1 | NA | NA | TRBV6-4 | TGTGCCAGCAGAAACCTTGCGGGAGCGAACACTGAAGCTTTCTTT | CASRNLAGANTEAFF
TRBJ2-1 | TRBD2 | NA | TRBV6-2/TRBV6-3 | TGTGCCAGCAGTCGGGAGGGCCGGCGGGAGCAGTTCTTC | CASSREGRREQFF
TRBJ1-4 | TRBD1 | NA | TRBV3-1/TRBV3-2 | TGTGCCAGCAGCCATTCTACCGACAGGGACCTGTTTTTT | CASSHSTDRDLFF
TRBJ2-1 | TRBD2 | few | TRBV19 | TGTGCCAGTAGTGGGAATAGCGGGTGGGGCAATGAGCAGTTCTTC | CASSGNSGWGNEQFF
TRBJ1-1 | NA | NA | TRBV4-3 | TGCGCCAGCAGCCAAGATCGAGGCACTGAAGCTTTCTTT | CASSQDRGTEAFF
TRBJ2-1 | NA | NA | TRBV6-5 | TGTGCCAGCGCGCAAAGACAAGCTGGAGGCCTGTTCTTC | CASAQRQAGGLFF
TRBJ2-5 | NA | NA | TRBV10-2 | TGCGCCAGCGGTCGGGAGACCCAGTACTTC | CASGRETQYF
TRBJ1-1 | NA | once | TRBV6-5 | TGTGCCAGCAGTTACTCGAGTCACGGGAACACTGAAGCTTTCTTT | CASSYSSHGNTEAFF
TRBJ2-7 | NA | NA | TRBV6-5 | TGTGCCAGCAGAGCCCAGGCTTACGAGCAGTACTTC | CASRAQAYEQYF
TRBJ2-3 | TRBD1 | NA | TRBV6-6 | TGTGCCAGCAGTCGACAGGGACGAGTCATAACAGATACGCAGTATTTT | CASSRQGRVITDTQYF
TRBJ2-2 | TRBD2 | NA | TRBV4-3 | TGCGCCAGCAGCCCATCTCGGGCGGGAGGGCACCCCGGGGAGCTGTTTTTT | CASSPSRAGGHPGELFF
TRBJ2-3 | NA | NA | TRBV7-9 | TGTGCCAGCAGCCTAGCCGGGGCGGGTACGCAGTATTTT | CASSLAGAGTQYF
TRBJ1-2 | TRBD1 | NA | TRBV29-1 | TGCAGCGGCCAACAGGGGGCCTTTGGCTACACCTTC | CSGQQGAFGYTF
TRBJ1-2 | TRBD1 | NA | TRBV27 | TGTGCCAGCAGTTTTGGGGGACAGCTGCCGGGCTACACCTTC | CASSFGGQLPGYTF
TRBJ1-5 | NA | NA | TRBV19 | TGTGCCAGTAGTCTGAACACGAAAACGCGAAATCAGCCCCAGCATTTT | CASSLNTKTRNQPQHF
TRBJ2-6 | TRBD1 | NA | TRBV7-6 | TGTGCCAGCAGCTCTACAGGGGCTGGGGCCAACGTCCTGACTTTC | CASSSTGAGANVLTF
TRBJ1-5 | NA | NA | TRBV11-2 | TGTGCCAGCAGCCATCCCCCCCTCAGAAGTAATCAGCCCCAGCATTTT | CASSHPPLRSNQPQHF
TRBJ2-7 | TRBD1 | NA | TRBV5-8 | TGTGCCAGCAGCCTATGGGGCTATGTGGGACAGCAGTACGAGCAGTACTTC | CASSLWGYVGQQYEQYF
TRBJ1-5 | TRBD1 | NA | TRBV2 | TGTGCCAGCAGTGATGAGGGGGCGCGAAGCAATCAGCCCCAGCATTTT | CASSDEGARSNQPQHF
TRBJ2-7 | TRBD1 | few | TRBV6-5 | TGTGCCAGCAGTCGGGACAGGCTCGCCTACGAGCAGTACTTC | CASSRDRLAYEQYF
TRBJ2-5 | NA | NA | TRBV29-1 | TGCAGCATTCTCCTGCAAGAGACCCAGTACTTC | CSILLQETQYF
TRBJ1-5 | NA | NA | TRBV6-5 | TGTGCCAGCAGAAGGGACATTATTCAGCCCCAGCATTTT | CASRRDIIQPQHF
TRBJ1-5 | TRBD1 | NA | TRBV19 | TGTGCCAGTAGTATTAGGGGACCAGGGGGCGGTGAGAGCAATCAGCCCCAGCATTTT | CASSIRGPGGGESNQPQHF
TRBJ2-2 | NA | NA | TRBV19 | TGTGCCAGTAAGGCAGTCTCGGGGAACACCGGGGAGCTGTTTTTT | CASKAVSGNTGELFF
TRBJ1-2 | NA | NA | TRBV5-1 | TGCGCCAGCAGCTTTTTCCCGGACAGAGATTATGGCTACACCTTC | CASSFFPDRDYGYTF
TRBJ1-1 | NA | once | TRBV12-5 | TGTGCTAGTGGTTCAAAATCAAACACTGAAGCTTTCTTT | CASGSKSNTEAFF
TRBJ2-1 | NA | NA | TRBV27 | TGTGCCAGCAGTTTGGGGTGGGAGCAGTTCTTC | CASSLGWEQFF
TRBJ1-2 | TRBD1 | NA | TRBV29-1 | TGCAGCGTGAGGGACAGGGTCCGTGGCTACACCTTC | CSVRDRVRGYTF
TRBJ2-3 | NA | NA | TRBV12-3/TRBV12-4 | TGTGCCAGCAGAGCGTTTACCACAGATACGCAGTATTTT | CASRAFTTDTQYF
TRBJ1-6 | NA | NA | TRBV6-5 | TGTGCCAGCACCGTAAGGGGGTCACCCCTCCACTTT | CASTVRGSPLHF
TRBJ2-3 | NA | NA | TRBV9 | TGTGCCAGCAGCCCCCGCGGGAAATGGGATACGCAGTATTTT | CASSPRGKWDTQYF
TRBJ1-1 | NA | NA | TRBV4-3 | TGCGCCAGCAGCCAAGGGGTGGTGAACACTGAAGCTTTCTTT | CASSQGVVNTEAFF
TRBJ1-3 | NA | NA | TRBV7-9 | TGTGCCAGCAGCCTACAGCGCTCTGGAAACACCATATATTTT | CASSLQRSGNTIYF
TRBJ2-2 | TRBD2 | NA | TRBV6-2/TRBV6-3 | TGTGCCAGCAGCTGGGGTAGCGGGAGATGGCATGCCGGGGAGCTGTTTTTT | CASSWGSGRWHAGELFF
TRBJ2-6 | NA | NA | TRBV19 | TGTGCCAGTAGTATAGTCACAGGTGGGAGGGGGGCCAACGTCCTGACTTTC | CASSIVTGGRGANVLTF
TRBJ1-1 | NA | NA | TRBV15 | TGTGCCACCAGCAGAGATTATGGCGGCCCTTTCTTT | CATSRDYGGPFF
TRBJ1-4 | NA | NA | TRBV2 | TGTGCCAGCAAACCCCCAGCTAATGAAAAACTGTTTTTT | CASKPPANEKLFF
TRBJ1-1 | NA | NA | TRBV4-1 | TGCGCCAGCAGCACTTACAGGGTAAACACTGAAGCTTTCTTT | CASSTYRVNTEAFF
TRBJ1-6 | NA | NA | TRBV21-1 | TGTGCCAGCAGCAAAATCCCTGCAGGGCAGCTTTTTAATAATTCACCCCTCCACTTT | CASSKIPAGQLFNNSPLHF
TRBJ1-6 | NA | NA | TRBV6-5 | TGTGCCAGCAGGGCTCCGGACCATTCACCCCTCCACTTT | CASRAPDHSPLHF
TRBJ1-2 | TRBD1 | NA | TRBV7-2 | TGTGCCAGCAGCTTTCAGGGGGCCAGCTATGGCTACACCTTC | CASSFQGASYGYTF
TRBJ2-4 | NA | NA | TRBV19 | TGTGCCAGTATAGGTCCGGGTCTCATTCAGTACTTC | CASIGPGLIQYF
TRBJ1-5 | NA | NA | TRBV19 | TGTGCCAGTAGTCCCCCATCCATGGGGGGGTTGCGCCCTAATCAGCCCCAGCATTTT | CASSPPSMGGLRPNQPQHF
TRBJ1-2 | NA | NA | TRBV19 | TGTGCCAGTAGTATAGCAAGGACCTATGGCTACACCTTC | CASSIARTYGYTF
TRBJ2-7 | NA | NA | TRBV23-1 | TGCGCCAGCAGTCAATACCAGACAGCCTCGACCCGGACCTACGAGCAGTACTTC | CASSQYQTASTRTYEQYF
TRBJ2-3 | NA | NA | TRBV6-1 | TGTGCCAGCAGTGAAATGCCCTCAGATACGCAGTATTTT | CASSEMPSDTQYF
TRBJ2-3 | TRBD2 | few | TRBV10-1 | TGCGCCAGCAGTGAGTCGATGCCCCTGAGCCTCGGGACTAGCGTTCTCGATACGCAGTATTTT | CASSESMPLSLGTSVLDTQYF
TRBJ2-7 | NA | NA | TRBV7-9 | TGTGCCAGCAGCTTAGGAGGCGGATCCTACGAGCAGTACTTC | CASSLGGGSYEQYF
TRBJ1-1 | NA | NA | TRBV11-2 | TGTGCCAGCAGCTTAGTTGGGGGCGCGAACACTGAAGCTTTCTTT | CASSLVGGANTEAFF
TRBJ1-6 | NA | NA | TRBV27 | TGTGCCAGCAGTTACGGGACAAATAATTCACCCCTCCACTTT | CASSYGTNNSPLHF
TRBJ2-5 | NA | NA | TRBV7-2 | TGTGCCAGCGGAAAATGGGAGACCCAGTACTTC | CASGKWETQYF